The clone carrying this TCR beta chain was observed at least ten times. Its antigen is as yet unknown. Amplification of TCR beta CDR3 regions used RNA as the template. With the HTBI primer set, the TCR CDR3 went through a first round of RT-PCR. MiXCR, run by TCRdb on the multiplex PCR reads, gives a single entry per CDR3 protein. The sample carries 350,000 to 400,000 distinct CDR3 sequences, roughly 19% recorded once. These data originate in a study of T cells in Graves' hyperthyroidism and ophthalmopathy. Study results and caveats: The model forecast ophthalmopathy, anticipating it by a median approximately 6.2 months before onset.

Germline assignment: CDR1 MNHEY and CDR2 SVGEGT. The CDR3 contains 15 residues. V lost 0 bases and J 1 base, leaving 10 bases between the germline ends. Exclusion criteria comprised uncontrolled infection, other autoimmune disease, pregnancy or lactation. Sequenced sample: blood. This TCR was recovered from a woman aged 18-35 years with Graves' hyperthyroidism. The chain has TRBV6-2 or TRBV6-3 and TRBJ2-7, with D maybe TRBD2 (6 bases). The CDR3 sequence: CASSYSPAGSYEQYF. The CDR3 nucleotides are TGTGCCAGCAGTTACTCTCCGGCGGGATCCTACGAGCAGTACTTC.